The T cell receptor (beta chain) under discussion was sequenced for a study of OX40 agonist ivuxolimab in advanced cancers. The overall study: Cohort: approximately 83% men, mean age about 62, aged about 20 to 80. Study-level points and caveats: At 0.1 to 3.0 mg/kg, CD4+ and CD8+ blood T cells expanded clonally by week 6.

This clone was detected a few times. Its antigen is unknown. From germline, CDR1 is SGHTS and CDR2 YDEGEE. The ends lost 4 bases at V and 5 bases at J; junction bases unmatched: 9. The CDR3 spans 14 residues. Assay used: immunoSEQ multiplex PCR; TCRdb lists only in-frame clones, some missing. Among approximately 65,000 clones listed, roughly 87% were seen once. The material sequenced was CD4+ or CD8+ T cells sorted from blood, taken in a trial of the OX40 agonist ivuxolimab. The sequence was collected from an adult with an advanced solid tumor such as melanoma, head and neck, liver or kidney cancer. The chain recombines TRBV5-8 with TRBJ2-7, with TRBD2 matching 7 bases. CDR3 sequence reads: CASSPPGGGHEQYF. The CDR3 region has the DNA TGTGCCAGCAGCCCCCCGGGGGGAGGCCACGAGCAGTACTTC.